Here is one TCR beta chain with its context. Its antigen remains unidentified. Produced via immunoSEQ multiplex PCR; TCRdb's table is partial and in-frame only. The profile covers roughly 98,000 clones, with 82% appearing a single time and about 3.5% taken by the ten largest. In chemo-refractory metastatic non-small-cell lung cancer, patients got ipilimumab CTLA-4 blockade together with focal radiation. These data come from a study of radiotherapy plus CTLA-4 blockade in lung cancer. Study context: Disease control was present in around a third of patients, and objective responses in under 20%.

General study results and limits: Together with interferon-beta, which increased in serum after radiation, early dynamic changes in blood T cell clones were reportedly the best predictors of response. Peripheral blood showed expansion of tumor-derived TCR clones after radiotherapy and ipilimumab.

The input for sequencing was peripheral blood, taken from a patient treated with radiotherapy plus ipilimumab. This clonotype was sampled from a human donor with non-small cell lung cancer who had a partial response to radiotherapy plus ipilimumab.

The CDR3 here is CASSVEMVRSPLHF. DNA for the CDR3: TGTGCCAGCAGTGTAGAGATGGTCCGTTCACCCCTCCACTTT. This chain uses TRBV2 with TRBJ1-6; D not resolved. The V and J ends lost 4 bases and 9 bases respectively, with 13 bases between them. CDR1 is SNHLY, CDR2 FYNNEI, per germline. The CDR3 has 14 amino acids.